The 3 T cell receptor beta chains in this list originate from one sample, sequenced in a study of CD8 T cells in ankylosing spondylitis. These TCRs' antigens remain unknown. TCRdb reprocessed the 5' RACE reads with MiXCR, giving one entry per CDR3 protein. Of fewer than 550,000 distinct CDR3 sequences in the sample, approximately 5.3% were seen once. The study, taken as a whole, reports: It appeared that ankylosing spondylitis blood was characterized by a TCR beta motif of roughly 8 highly homologous variants.

Sequences were obtained from blood, either unsorted or a sorted T cell fraction (not recorded which). The receptor set was obtained from a male donor with ankylosing spondylitis.

This clonotype came up many times. V gene TRBV4-2 combines with J gene TRBJ1-6; 10 nucleotides line up with TRBD1. The CDR3 is 16 residues long. The ends lost 1 base at V and 8 bases at J; junction bases unmatched: 5. CDR1 is LGHNA and CDR2 is YNFKEQ in the germline V gene. This CDR3 reads CASSQAPGTGDSPLHF. The DNA of the CDR3 is TGTGCCAGCAGCCAAGCTCCCGGGACAGGGGATTCACCCCTCCACTTT.

This clonotype was counted ten times or more. The gene calls are TRBV5-1 and TRBJ1-4, with 7 nucleotides matching TRBD1. The CDR3 runs 16 residues. Germline CDR1 reads SGHRS; CDR2 reads YFSETQ. The V segment lost 4 bases and the J segment 7 bases; nucleotides outside the gene matches: 13. The CDR3 bases are TGCGCCAGCAGCAATCCCGGGACAGACTTGGCTGAAAAACTGTTTTTT. Encoded protein: CASSNPGTDLAEKLFF.

This clonotype was picked up a small number of times. This chain uses TRBV20-1 with TRBJ2-3; D gene ambiguous. V was cut by 1 base and J by 10 bases, with 18 bases left in between. Germline CDR1 and CDR2: DFQATT and SNEGSKA (reference sequence). This CDR3 is 14 amino acids long. The CDR3 DNA reads as TGCAGTGCTAGAGTTCCGACCGCTATAGGTCCGCAGTATTTT. Translated: CSARVPTAIGPQYF.